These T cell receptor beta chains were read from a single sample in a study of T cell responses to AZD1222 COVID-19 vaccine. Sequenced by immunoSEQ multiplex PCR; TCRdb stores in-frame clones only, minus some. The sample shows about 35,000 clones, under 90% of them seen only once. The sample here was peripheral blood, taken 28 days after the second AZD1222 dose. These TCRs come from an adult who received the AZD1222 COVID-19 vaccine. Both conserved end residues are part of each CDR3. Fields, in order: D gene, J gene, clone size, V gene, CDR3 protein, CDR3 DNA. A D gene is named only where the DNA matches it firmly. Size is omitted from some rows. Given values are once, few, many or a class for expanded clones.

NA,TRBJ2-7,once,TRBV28,CASSTEYEQYF,TGTGCCAGCTCGACTGAGTACGAGCAGTACTTC
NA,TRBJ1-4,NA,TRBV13,CASSPKGVAANEKLFF,TGTGCCAGCAGCCCAAAGGGGGTCGCAGCTAATGAAAAACTGTTTTTT
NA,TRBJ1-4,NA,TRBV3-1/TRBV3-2,CASSPQRTVNEKLFF,TGTGCCAGCAGCCCACAGCGAACAGTTAATGAAAAACTGTTTTTT
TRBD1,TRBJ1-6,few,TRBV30,CAWSKDRDDSPLHF,TGTGCCTGGAGTAAGGACAGGGACGATTCACCCCTCCACTTT
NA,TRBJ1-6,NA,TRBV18,CASRRDIKNSPLHF,TGTGCCAGCCGGCGGGACATCAAGAATTCACCCCTCCACTTT
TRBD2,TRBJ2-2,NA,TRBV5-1,CASSLLASGGAGELFF,TGCGCCAGCAGCTTGCTGGCTAGCGGAGGTGCCGGGGAGCTGTTTTTT
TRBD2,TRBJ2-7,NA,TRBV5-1,CASSLTGTSGRYEQYF,TGCGCCAGCAGCTTAACCGGGACTAGCGGGAGGTACGAGCAGTACTTC
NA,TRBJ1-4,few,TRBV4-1,CASRHRLDLANEKLFF,TGCGCCAGCAGACATCGACTAGATCTGGCTAATGAAAAACTGTTTTTT
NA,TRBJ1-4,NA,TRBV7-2,CASSLGGDESEKLFF,TGTGCCAGCAGCTTAGGAGGGGATGAATCTGAAAAACTGTTTTTT
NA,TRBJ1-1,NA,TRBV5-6,CASRGRTGSGTEAFF,TGTGCCAGCAGGGGTCGCACAGGGTCCGGGACTGAAGCTTTCTTT
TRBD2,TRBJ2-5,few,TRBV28,CASSPRGSGRQETQYF,TGTGCCAGCAGTCCTCGGGGGAGCGGGAGGCAAGAGACCCAGTACTTC
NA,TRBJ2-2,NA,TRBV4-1,CASSQGYGAGELFF,TGCGCCAGCAGCCAAGGGTATGGGGCCGGGGAGCTGTTTTTT
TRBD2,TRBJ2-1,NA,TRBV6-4,CASSDPGLAGVNEQFF,TGTGCCAGCAGTGACCCGGGACTAGCGGGAGTCAATGAGCAGTTCTTC
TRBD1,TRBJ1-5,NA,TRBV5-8,CASSASGQFNQPQHF,TGTGCCAGCAGCGCCTCGGGACAGTTCAATCAGCCCCAGCATTTT
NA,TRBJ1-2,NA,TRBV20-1,CSAGAGTGYTF,TGCAGTGCTGGGGCCGGGACTGGCTACACCTTC
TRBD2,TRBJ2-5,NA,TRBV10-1,CASSRGTSGGEETQYF,TGCGCCAGCAGCAGAGGGACTAGCGGGGGAGAAGAGACCCAGTACTTC
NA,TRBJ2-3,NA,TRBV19,CASTGTSATDTQYF,TGTGCCAGTACCGGGACCTCAGCCACAGATACGCAGTATTTT
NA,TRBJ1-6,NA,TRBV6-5,CASSYSTQASPLHF,TGTGCCAGCAGTTACTCGACCCAGGCTTCACCCCTCCACTTT
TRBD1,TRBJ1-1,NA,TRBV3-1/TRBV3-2,CASSRTGADTEAFF,TGTGCCAGCAGCCGGACAGGGGCGGACACTGAAGCTTTCTTT
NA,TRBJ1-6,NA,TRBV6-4,CASSDSGMGGNSPLHF,TGTGCCAGCAGTGACTCTGGGATGGGGGGTAATTCACCCCTCCACTTT
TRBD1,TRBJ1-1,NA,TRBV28,CASSTTGVPNTEAFF,TGTGCCAGCAGCACTACAGGGGTCCCGAACACTGAAGCTTTCTTT
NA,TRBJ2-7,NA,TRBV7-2,CASSLQGGGLGYEQYF,TGTGCCAGCAGCTTACAGGGTGGGGGTCTCGGCTACGAGCAGTACTTC
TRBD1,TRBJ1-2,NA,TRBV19,CASSSIGQALYTF,TGTGCCAGTAGTTCTATCGGACAGGCGCTCTACACCTTC
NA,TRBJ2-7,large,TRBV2,CASSEFRAGTVSYEQYF,TGTGCCAGCAGTGAATTCAGGGCAGGGACGGTCTCCTACGAGCAGTACTTC
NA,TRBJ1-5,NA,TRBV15,CATSLGGGNQPQHF,TGTGCCACCTCCTTGGGAGGGGGGAATCAGCCCCAGCATTTT
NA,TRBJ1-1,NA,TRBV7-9,CASSLMEGSGEAFF,TGTGCCAGCAGCTTGATGGAGGGTAGTGGTGAAGCTTTCTTT
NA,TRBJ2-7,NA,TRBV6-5,CASTPLQGHYEQYF,TGTGCCAGCACCCCCTTGCAGGGTCACTACGAGCAGTACTTC
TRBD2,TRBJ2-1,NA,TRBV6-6,CASSPYLAGGNNEQFF,TGTGCCAGCAGTCCCTACTTAGCGGGAGGTAACAATGAGCAGTTCTTC
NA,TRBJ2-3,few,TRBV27,CASRRSWGPTDTQYF,TGTGCCAGCAGGCGATCTTGGGGGCCAACAGATACGCAGTATTTT
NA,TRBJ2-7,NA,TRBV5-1,CASSLVGVRQDEQYF,TGCGCCAGCAGCTTGGTGGGGGTTCGACAGGACGAGCAGTACTTC
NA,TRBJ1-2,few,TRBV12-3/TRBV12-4,CASSIQGRGGYTF,TGTGCCAGCAGTATCCAGGGTAGAGGCGGCTACACCTTC
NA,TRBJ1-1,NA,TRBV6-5,CASSPTKNTEAFF,TGTGCCAGCAGCCCCACTAAGAACACTGAAGCTTTCTTT
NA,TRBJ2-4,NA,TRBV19,CASSIRGEVQYF,TGTGCCAGTAGTATAAGGGGTGAAGTTCAGTACTTC
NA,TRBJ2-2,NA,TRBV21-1,CASNETSGRAGELFF,TGTGCCAGCAACGAGACTAGCGGGAGAGCCGGGGAGCTGTTTTTT
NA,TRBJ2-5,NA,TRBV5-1,CASSVGQETQYF,TGCGCCAGCAGCGTAGGCCAAGAGACCCAGTACTTC